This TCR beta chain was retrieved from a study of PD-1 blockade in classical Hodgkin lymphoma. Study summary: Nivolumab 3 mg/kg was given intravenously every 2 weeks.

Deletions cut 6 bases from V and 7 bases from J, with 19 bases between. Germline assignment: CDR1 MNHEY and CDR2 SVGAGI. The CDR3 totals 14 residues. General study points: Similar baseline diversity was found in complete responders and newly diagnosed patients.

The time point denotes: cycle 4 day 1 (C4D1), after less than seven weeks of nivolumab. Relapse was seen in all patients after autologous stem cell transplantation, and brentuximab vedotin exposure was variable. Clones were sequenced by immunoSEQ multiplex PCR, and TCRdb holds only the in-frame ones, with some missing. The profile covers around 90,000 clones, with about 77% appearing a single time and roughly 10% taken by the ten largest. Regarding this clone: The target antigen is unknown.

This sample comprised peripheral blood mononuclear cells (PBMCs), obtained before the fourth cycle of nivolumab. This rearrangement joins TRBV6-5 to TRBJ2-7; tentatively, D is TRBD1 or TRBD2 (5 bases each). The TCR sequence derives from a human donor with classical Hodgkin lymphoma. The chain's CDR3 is CASSPGTLLGEQYF. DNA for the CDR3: TGTGCCAGCAGCCCCGGGACCCTACTGGGAGAGCAGTACTTC.